This TCR beta chain was recorded in a study of breast tumors, draining lymph nodes, adjacent tissues. TCRdb fed the multiplex PCR reads into MiXCR, producing one record per CDR3 protein. The sample yields about 130,000 distinct CDR3 sequences, about 20% seen once. This clonotype showed up many times. Its antigen is unidentified. The study's findings and limits: Data only fit, rather than demonstrated, lymph node origin of most tumor T cells. Most tumor T cells seemingly derive from lymph node, then expand in tumor. Tumor and nontumor repertoires were significantly more similar in luminal-like than in basal-like breast cancer. Tumors had less TCR diversity than lymph nodes, more than nontumor tissue.

V lost 0 bases and J lost 4, with 4 bases in between. The length of the CDR3 is 13 residues. The lymph nodes were axillary draining lymph nodes from breast cancer patients. This chain connects TRBV12-3 or TRBV12-4 to TRBJ2-1, with unresolved D. The sequence derives from a female donor with breast cancer. Some clones in this sample may be carry-over from other donors' samples. The specimen was axillary lymph node tissue. The CDR3 loop is CASSLAPYNEQFF. The CDR3 DNA is TGTGCCAGCAGTTTAGCACCGTACAATGAGCAGTTCTTC.